These 31 T cell receptor beta chains came from one sample sequenced in a study of cytomegalovirus exposure and HLA in healthy donors. It was with 60 Vbeta and 13 Jbeta primers that the PCR ran. Assay: immunoSEQ multiplex PCR; the TCRdb copy retains only in-frame clones and omits some. The top ten hold about 1% of the sample, which has some 190,000 clones, around four fifths seen once. Sequencing input: PBMCs. Receptor source: a woman in her 40s in good health and CMV-seronegative.

The chain carries TRBV19 and TRBJ2-2, with D possibly being TRBD1 (5 bases). Germline assignment: CDR1 LNHDA and CDR2 SQIVND (reference sequence). V was clipped by 4 bases and J by 1 base, with 16 bases between them. The CDR3 extends over 17 amino acids. The CDR3 reads CASSKRTLTMNTGELFF. CDR3 coding DNA: TGTGCCAGTAGTAAGAGGACACTGACCATGAACACCGGGGAGCTGTTTTTT.

The rearrangement uses TRBV27 and TRBJ1-2; 7 bases are a match to TRBD1. The CDR3 is 13 amino acids. V lost 8 bases, J lost 7 bases, and 10 bases stayed unmatched. The germline V gene encodes CDR1 MNHEY and CDR2 SMNVEV (reference sequence). The DNA for the CDR3 is TGTGCCAGCTGCGAAGAGGGGGCTAGTGGCTACACCTTC. Translated, it gives CASCEEGASGYTF.

The chain carries TRBV7-9 and TRBJ2-7, with D possibly matching TRBD1 (6 bases). CDR3 length: 13 amino acids. Germline CDR1 is SEHNR and CDR2 is FQNEAQ (reference sequence). V was cut by 6 bases and J by 1 base, with 10 bases left in between. The CDR3 is CASRGQGSYEQYV. For the CDR3, the DNA is TGTGCCAGCAGGGGGCAGGGGTCCTACGAGCAGTACGTC.

The chain couples TRBV7-9 to TRBJ2-5; perhaps TRBD2 as D (6 bases). Trimming removed 7 bases at V and 7 bases at J, with 16 bases between. This CDR3 has 13 amino acids. Per germline, CDR1 SEHNR and CDR2 FQNEAQ (reference sequence). CDR3 nucleotides: TGTGCCAGCACCCGCGGGGACCTCGGGACCCAGTACTTC. It translates to CASTRGDLGTQYF.

The chain is built from TRBV15 and TRBJ2-7; D not certain. Germline assignment: CDR1 LNHNV and CDR2 YYDKDF (reference sequence). The CDR3 loop spans 14 amino acids. Trimming pared 0 bases from V and 0 bases from J, leaving 6 bases between. The CDR3 region has the DNA TGTGCCACCAGCAGAGACTGGAGCTCCTACGAGCAGTACGTC. Protein: CATSRDWSSYEQYV.

There are a few counts of this clone. The chain carries TRBV5-4 and TRBJ1-1, with D uncertain. Trimming cost V 1 base and J 0 bases, with 4 bases left between them. The CDR3 totals 13 residues. Per the germline V gene, CDR1 is SGHNT and CDR2 is YYREEE (reference sequence). The CDR3 DNA follows: TGTGCCAGCAGCTTGCAGATGAACACTGAAGCTTTCTTT. It yields the protein CASSLQMNTEAFF.

V and J are TRBV9 and TRBJ2-2; tentative D call: TRBD2 (5 bases). The CDR3 is made up of 16 amino acids. Germline loops: CDR1 SGDLS, CDR2 YYNGEE. Trimming shortened V by 1 base and J by 8 bases, and 18 bases separated the two germline ends. Here the CDR3 reads CASSVSRGLVGGELFF. The CDR3 nucleotides read TGTGCCAGCAGCGTATCGAGAGGGCTAGTAGGTGGGGAGCTGTTTTTT.

The chain carries TRBV25-1 and TRBJ1-1; 9 bases are shared with TRBD1. The V gene's germline CDR1 is MGHDK and CDR2 SYGVNS. The CDR3 is 15 residues long. Trimming removed 4 bases from V and 1 base from J; junction bases left unmatched: 4. This CDR3 reads CASSAVDRGNTEAFF. CDR3 sequence (DNA): TGTGCCAGCAGTGCCGTGGACAGGGGGAACACTGAAGCTTTCTTT.

The V call is TRBV6-6, the J call TRBJ2-2; a weak D match, TRBD2 (6 bases). This CDR3 has 15 amino acids. The V end lost 0 bases, the J end lost 7 bases, and 12 bases lay between the germline ends. The germline V gene has CDR1 MNHNY and CDR2 SVGAGI (reference sequence). The CDR3 DNA reads TGTGCCAGCAGTTACTCGGGGAGAGCGGGCGGGGAGCTGTTTTTT. Translated, it gives CASSYSGRAGGELFF.

The chain joins TRBV28 to TRBJ1-4, with D possibly TRBD1 on 5 matching bases. This CDR3 is 14 amino acids long. With 4 bases removed from V and 10 bases from J, the gap between germline ends came to 16 bases. Per germline, CDR1 MDHEN and CDR2 SYDVKM. As DNA, the CDR3 is TGTGCCAGCAGTTCCACTGGGGCCAGAGGAAAACTGTTTTTT. Amino acids: CASSSTGARGKLFF.

The rearrangement joins TRBV4-1 to TRBJ2-5; 10 nucleotides match TRBD1. CDR1 MGHRA and CDR2 YSYEKL come from the germline V gene. The CDR3 sequence is 15 residues long. J gave up 5 bases and V 2 bases, and 5 bases lay outside the gene matches. The CDR3 loop reads CASSQPTGGRETQYF. CDR3 DNA sequence: TGCGCCAGCAGCCAACCGACAGGGGGCCGGGAGACCCAGTACTTC.

The V call is TRBV7-2, the J call TRBJ2-2; D is perhaps TRBD2 (5 bases). Germline assignment: CDR1 SGHTA and CDR2 FQGNSA. The V gene lost 4 bases and the J gene lost 9 bases, with 15 bases spanning the gap. The CDR3 runs 14 residues. In DNA, the CDR3 is TGTGCCAGCAGCTCTGACGGGGTGGGGAGGGAGCTGTTTTTT. Translation: CASSSDGVGRELFF.

This rearrangement joins TRBV6-4 to TRBJ2-7, with D unresolved. The germline V gene has CDR1 MRHNA and CDR2 SNTAGT. Trimming pared 4 bases from V and 0 bases from J, leaving 10 bases between. CDR3 length: 14 amino acids. The CDR3 DNA is TGTGCCAGCAGTGCCTATGAGAGCTCCTACGAGCAGTACTTC. Translation: CASSAYESSYEQYF.

This chain joins TRBV18 and TRBJ2-7, with 7 bases lining up with TRBD1. The CDR3 length is 14 residues. The V gene end was trimmed by 3 bases and the J gene end by 5 bases; junction bases not matched to a gene: 7. Germline V gene data show CDR1 as KGHSH and CDR2 as LQKENI. Here the CDR3 reads CASSPRQGINEQYV. The CDR3, as DNA: TGTGCCAGCTCACCCCGACAGGGAATAAACGAGCAGTACGTC.

This chain joins TRBV7-2 and TRBJ2-5; TRBD2 is a possible D gene (6 bases). V was clipped by 4 bases and J by 4 bases, with 7 bases between them. Germline-derived CDR1 and CDR2 are SGHTA and FQGNSA. The CDR3 covers 12 residues. CDR3 DNA sequence: TGTGCCAGCAGCTATAGCGGAGAGACCCAGTACTTC. Translating it yields CASSYSGETQYF.

This chain links TRBV7-9 with TRBJ2-2; 7 bases match TRBD2. The CDR3 is made up of 15 amino acids. CDR1 and CDR2 (germline): SEHNR, FQNEAQ (reference sequence). J lost 7 bases, V lost 8 bases, and 13 bases had no gene match. CDR3 nucleotide sequence: TGTGCCAGCTGGGGGGGGGACCCCAGGCGCGGGGAGCTGTTTTTT. Translated: CASWGGDPRRGELFF. The full variable domain, with the rest looked up from reference TRBV7-9 and TRBJ2-2, is DTGVSQNPRHKITKRGQNVTFRCDPISEHNRLYWYRQTLGQGPEFLTYFQNEAQLEKSRLLSDRFSAERPKGSFSTLEIQRTEQGDSAMYLCASWGGDPRRGELFFGEGSRLTVL.

The chain links TRBV30 to TRBJ2-2; a weak D match, TRBD1 (6 bases). V was clipped by 5 bases and J by 5 bases, with 9 bases between them. The CDR3 extends over 12 amino acids. Germline CDR1 reads GTSNPN; CDR2 reads SVGIG (reference sequence). In DNA, the CDR3 is TGTGCCTGGGATCAGGGGACCGGGGAGCTGTTTTTT. It specifies CAWDQGTGELFF.

The V and J genes are TRBV6-1 and TRBJ2-1; unclear D gene. Deletions cut 0 bases from V and 4 bases from J, with 16 bases between. This CDR3 spans 17 amino acids. Germline CDR1 and CDR2: MNHNS and SASEGT. The CDR3 sequence is CASSEALTVPPYNEQFF. The CDR3 DNA reads TGTGCCAGCAGTGAAGCGTTAACGGTTCCTCCTTACAATGAGCAGTTCTTC.

The genes are TRBV9 and TRBJ2-3; 9 bases are shared with TRBD1. Germline V gene data show CDR1 as SGDLS and CDR2 as YYNGEE. V lost 4 bases, J lost 4 bases, and 7 bases stayed unmatched. CDR3 length equals 15 residues. DNA of the CDR3: TGTGCCAGCAGCTCCGGGACAGGGATCCCAGATACGCAGTATTTT. Protein: CASSSGTGIPDTQYF.

The sample holds a few counts of this clone. The V gene is TRBV9, the J gene TRBJ1-2; D is unresolved. Deletions cut 0 bases from V and 6 bases from J, with 12 bases between. Germline CDR1 reads SGDLS; CDR2 reads YYNGEE. This CDR3 spans 14 amino acids. CDR3 in amino acids: CASSVGGQEDGYTF. The CDR3 DNA sequence: TGTGCCAGCAGCGTAGGGGGTCAGGAGGATGGCTACACCTTC.

J is TRBJ2-5 and V is TRBV19; 13 bases match TRBD2. The CDR3 length is 15 residues. The ends lost 5 bases at V and 5 bases at J; junction bases unmatched: 5. Germline CDR1 and CDR2: LNHDA and SQIVND (reference sequence). This CDR3 is CASSSLAGGWETQYF. CDR3 coding DNA: TGTGCCAGTAGTTCACTAGCGGGAGGGTGGGAGACCCAGTACTTC.

V gene TRBV19 combines with J gene TRBJ2-3; possible D gene TRBD2, 6 bases. Germline CDR1 is LNHDA and CDR2 is SQIVND (reference sequence). This CDR3 is built from 17 residues. V was clipped by 6 bases and J by 4 bases, with 23 bases between them. This CDR3 is CASSIRTGTGAPDTQYF. CDR3 nucleotides: TGTGCCAGTAGCATTCGGACCGGGACTGGGGCCCCAGATACGCAGTATTTT.

This clone was found once. The chain couples TRBV9 to TRBJ1-1, with 10 bases matching TRBD1. The CDR3 is 16 amino acids. V was clipped by 0 bases and J by 3 bases; unmatched bases: 5. Germline V gene lookup returns CDR1 SGDLS and CDR2 YYNGEE. The CDR3 region is CASSVGQGASYTEAFF. The CDR3 DNA sequence: TGTGCCAGCAGCGTAGGACAGGGGGCAAGCTACACTGAAGCTTTCTTT.

This chain uses TRBV6-5 with TRBJ2-7, with a weak D call TRBD2 (5 bases). Trimming left V 0 bases short and J 0 bases short, with 12 bases between. Germline V gives CDR1 MNHEY, CDR2 SVGAGI. The CDR3 totals 16 residues. The CDR3 is CASSYSTRESSYEQYF. The CDR3 nucleotides are TGTGCCAGCAGTTACTCGACCCGGGAAAGCTCCTACGAGCAGTACTTC.

The chain joins TRBV29-1 to TRBJ1-3; 8 bases fit TRBD1. Germline V gene lookup returns CDR1 SQVTM and CDR2 ANQGSEA. V trimming: 6 bases; J trimming: 0 bases; junction bases outside the gene matches: 10. The CDR3 totals 16 residues. The CDR3 DNA reads as TGCAGCGTCTCTCAGGGGGCATCGAGCTCTGGAAACACCATATATTTT. Encoded protein: CSVSQGASSSGNTIYF.

CDR3 nucleotide sequence: TGTGCCAGCAGCTTCACCGGGACAGTCAATCAGCCCCAGCATTTT. Protein: CASSFTGTVNQPQHF. This chain uses TRBV7-2 with TRBJ1-5; 7 positions agree with TRBD1. The CDR3 has 15 residues. The junction had 5 bases not matched to a gene; V was cut back by 3 bases and J by 3 bases. Germline lookup yields CDR1 SGHTA and CDR2 FQGNSA. Supplemented by reference TRBV7-2 and TRBJ1-5, the full variable domain reads GAGVSQSPSNKVTEKGKDVELRCDPISGHTALYWYRQSLGQGLEFLIYFQGNSAPDKSGLPSDRFSAERTGGSVSTLTIQRTQQEDSAVYLCASSFTGTVNQPQHFGDGTRLSIL.

The V call is TRBV5-6, the J call TRBJ2-7; the D gene is possibly TRBD1 (6 bases). The V gene lost 1 base and the J gene lost 9 bases, with 23 bases spanning the gap. The CDR3 sequence is 16 residues long. The V gene's germline CDR1 is SGHDT and CDR2 YYEEEE. The CDR3 here is CASSLLHGGDSWGQYF. The DNA for the CDR3 is TGTGCCAGCAGCTTGTTACATGGGGGCGATAGTTGGGGGCAGTACTTC. The full variable domain, completed using reference TRBV5-6 and TRBJ2-7, is DAGVTQSPTHLIKTRGQQVTLRCSPKSGHDTVSWYQQALGQGPQFIFQYYEEEERQRGNFPDRFSGHQFPNYSSELNVNALLLGDSALYLCASSLLHGGDSWGQYFGPGTRLTVT.

On this clone: Distinct nucleotide sequences in the sample also encode this CDR3. This chain uses TRBV5-6 with TRBJ1-1; weak D call: TRBD1 (5 bases). CDR3 length: 14 residues. Between the trimmed V and J ends, which lost 0 bases and 4 bases, there was a span of 10 bases. CDR1 is SGHDT, CDR2 YYEEEE, per germline. The CDR3 loop is CASSLVARVTEAFF. CDR3 sequence (DNA): TGTGCCAGCAGCTTGGTTGCCAGGGTCACTGAAGCTTTCTTT.

This chain uses TRBV19 with TRBJ1-2, with unresolved D. The CDR3 length is 13 residues. Germline CDR1 reads LNHDA; CDR2 reads SQIVND (reference sequence). Trimming took off 5 bases at V and 0 bases at J, with 7 bases between the two ends. CDR3 loop: CASSLVSNYGYTF. In nucleotides, the CDR3 is TGTGCCAGTAGTCTAGTATCTAACTATGGCTACACCTTC.

The V and J genes are TRBV6-1 and TRBJ2-1, with TRBD2 identical over 8 bases. CDR1 and CDR2 from the germline V gene are MNHNS and SASEGT. V lost 9 bases to trimming and J lost 10 bases; unmatched junction nucleotides: 14. The CDR3 extends over 14 amino acids. The CDR3 here is CASPRVAGGEEQFF. The CDR3 bases are TGTGCCAGTCCCCGTGTGGCGGGAGGAGAGGAGCAGTTCTTC.

The chain links TRBV15 to TRBJ1-2, with 9 bases identical to TRBD1. J gave up 8 bases and V 0 bases, and 4 bases lay outside the gene matches. The CDR3 length is 14 residues. CDR1 is LNHNV, CDR2 YYDKDF, per germline (reference sequence). Written as DNA, the CDR3 is TGTGCCACCAGCAGAGAACAGGGGGCGGAGGGCTACACCTTC. It is translated as CATSREQGAEGYTF.